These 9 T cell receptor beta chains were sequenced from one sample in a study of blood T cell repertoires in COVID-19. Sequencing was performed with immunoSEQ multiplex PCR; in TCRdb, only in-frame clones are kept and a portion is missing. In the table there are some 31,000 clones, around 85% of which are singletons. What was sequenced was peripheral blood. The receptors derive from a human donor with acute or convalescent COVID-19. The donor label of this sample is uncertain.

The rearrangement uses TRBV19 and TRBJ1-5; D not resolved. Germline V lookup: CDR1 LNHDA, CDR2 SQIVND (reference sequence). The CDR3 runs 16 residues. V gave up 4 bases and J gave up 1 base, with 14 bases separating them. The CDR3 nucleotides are TGTGCCAGTAGTAGGCTTCTTGCGGGAAGCAATCAGCCCCAGCATTTT. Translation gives CASSRLLAGSNQPQHF.

CDR3 residues: CASSEGGTGGTYGYTF. CDR3 DNA sequence: TGTGCCAGCAGTGAAGGGGGGACAGGGGGAACCTATGGCTACACCTTC. The chain combines TRBV6-1 with TRBJ1-2; TRBD1 agrees at 11 bases. V dropped 1 base and J dropped 4; count of bases not matched to a gene: 5. The germline CDR1 and CDR2 sequences are MNHNS and SASEGT. The CDR3 has 16 residues.

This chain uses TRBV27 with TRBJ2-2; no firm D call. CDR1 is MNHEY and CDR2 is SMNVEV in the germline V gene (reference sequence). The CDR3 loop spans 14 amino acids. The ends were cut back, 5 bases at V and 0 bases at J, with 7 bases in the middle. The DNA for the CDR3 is TGTGCCAGCAGTCCCTCCCCGAACACCGGGGAGCTGTTTTTT. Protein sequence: CASSPSPNTGELFF.

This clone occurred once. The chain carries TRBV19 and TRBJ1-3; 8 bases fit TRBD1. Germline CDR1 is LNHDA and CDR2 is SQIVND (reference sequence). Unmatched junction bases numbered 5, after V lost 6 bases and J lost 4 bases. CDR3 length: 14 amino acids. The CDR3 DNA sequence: TGTGCCAGTAGGACACAGGGGGGAGGAAACACCATATATTTT. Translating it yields CASRTQGGGNTIYF.

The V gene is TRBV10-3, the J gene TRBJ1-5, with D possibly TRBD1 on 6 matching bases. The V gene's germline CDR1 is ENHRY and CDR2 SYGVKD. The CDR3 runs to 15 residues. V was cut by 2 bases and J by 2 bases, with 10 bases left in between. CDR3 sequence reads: CAISEAGDGNQPQHF. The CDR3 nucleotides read TGTGCCATCAGTGAGGCAGGGGATGGCAATCAGCCCCAGCATTTT.

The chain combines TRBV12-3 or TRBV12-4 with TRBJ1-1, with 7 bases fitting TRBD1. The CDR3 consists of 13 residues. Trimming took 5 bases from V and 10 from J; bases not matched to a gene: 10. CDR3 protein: CASSTGTVSGAFF. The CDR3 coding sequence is TGTGCCAGCAGTACCGGGACAGTGAGTGGAGCTTTCTTT.

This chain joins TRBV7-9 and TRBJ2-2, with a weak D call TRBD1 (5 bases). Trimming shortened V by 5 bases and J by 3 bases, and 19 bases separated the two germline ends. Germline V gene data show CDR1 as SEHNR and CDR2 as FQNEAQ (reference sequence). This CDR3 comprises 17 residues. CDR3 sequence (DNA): TGTGCCAGCAGCCGCATCGCAGGGAATGGGGACACCGGGGAGCTGTTTTTT. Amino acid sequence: CASSRIAGNGDTGELFF.

DNA of the CDR3: TGTGCCAGCAGCAAACCCAGAGAGAGGGCGCGACCGCCAGATACGCAGTATTTT. This translates into CASSKPRERARPPDTQYF. The chain recombines TRBV21-1 with TRBJ2-3; the DNA was not compared with TRBD2, the D call given in the table. TRBV21-1 is termed a pseudogene. CDR3 size: 18 residues.

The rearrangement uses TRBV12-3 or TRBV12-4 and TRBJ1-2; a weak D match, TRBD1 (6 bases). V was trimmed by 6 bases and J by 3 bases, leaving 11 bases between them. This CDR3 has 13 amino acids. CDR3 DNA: TGTGCCAGCAGCTGGGGGCGGGACTATGGCTACACCTTC. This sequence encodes CASSWGRDYGYTF.